The 27 T cell receptor beta chains below all came from one sample that was sequenced in a study of T cell changes during pregnancy in multiple sclerosis. Produced via immunoSEQ multiplex PCR; TCRdb's table is partial and in-frame only. Among about 59,000 clones listed, less than 95% were seen once. The sample here was CD8+ T cells from peripheral blood mononuclear cells, taken after pregnancy. Receptors originate from a female donor with multiple sclerosis, enrolled in a pregnancy study.

The chain combines TRBV6-4 with TRBJ2-3; D possibly corresponds to TRBD2 (5 bases). V gave up 2 bases and J gave up 3 bases, with 15 bases separating them. The CDR3 has 16 amino acids. Germline V gene lookup returns CDR1 MRHNA and CDR2 SNTAGT. The CDR3 loop is CASSDLGEGPTDTQYF. In DNA form, the CDR3 reads TGTGCCAGCAGTGACCTCGGAGAGGGCCCGACAGATACGCAGTATTTT.

The chain has TRBV7-9 and TRBJ2-7, with 8 positions matching TRBD1. Losses at the gene ends were 5 bases for V and 0 bases for J; bases not matched to a gene: 9. From germline, CDR1 is SEHNR and CDR2 FQNEAQ (reference sequence). The CDR3 sequence is 16 residues long. DNA for the CDR3: TGTGCCAGCAGCGGTTGGACAGGGCGAGGCTCCTACGAGCAGTACTTC. It is translated as CASSGWTGRGSYEQYF. Together with reference TRBV7-9 and TRBJ2-7, the CDR3 gives the full variable domain: DTGVSQNPRHKITKRGQNVTFRCDPISEHNRLYWYRQTLGQGPEFLTYFQNEAQLEKSRLLSDRFSAERPKGSFSTLEIQRTEQGDSAMYLCASSGWTGRGSYEQYFGPGTRLTVT.

The chain uses TRBV29-1 and TRBJ2-7; D gene uncertain. Trimming pared 5 bases from V and 5 bases from J, leaving 10 bases between. Germline CDR1 SQVTM, CDR2 ANQGSEA. The CDR3 contains 11 residues. CDR3 sequence (DNA): TGCAGCGTTCCACTACGAGACGAGCAGTACTTC. Residues: CSVPLRDEQYF.

This chain uses TRBV4-1 with TRBJ1-2, with 7 bases matching TRBD1. V trimming: 4 bases; J trimming: 8 bases; junction bases outside the gene matches: 7. Germline V lookup: CDR1 MGHRA, CDR2 YSYEKL. The CDR3 spans 13 residues. CDR3 amino acids: CASSPIGGEGYTF. In DNA, the CDR3 is TGCGCCAGCAGCCCTATAGGGGGCGAGGGCTACACCTTC.

The chain employs TRBV13 and TRBJ1-1; D gene uncertain. CDR1 is PRHDT, CDR2 FYEKMQ, per germline (reference sequence). The CDR3 consists of 13 residues. The V and J ends lost 1 base and 5 bases respectively, with 8 bases between them. CDR3 residues: CASSLVGLTEAFF. For the CDR3, the DNA is TGTGCCAGCAGCTTAGTGGGCTTAACTGAAGCTTTCTTT.

The CDR3 DNA reads TGTGCCAGCAGCTTGGAAAAAATGTGGGGGCGGGTGAACACTGAAGCTTTCTTT. Its protein product is CASSLEKMWGRVNTEAFF. The chain links TRBV5-6 to TRBJ1-1; possibly TRBD1 for D (6 bases). V was clipped by 0 bases and J by 0 bases, with 18 bases between them. The germline V gene has CDR1 SGHDT and CDR2 YYEEEE. This CDR3 comprises 18 residues.

Regarding this clone: One end of the junction varies from germline; a read error may be responsible. The chain carries TRBV2 and TRBJ2-5; 13 nucleotides agree with TRBD2. The CDR3 contains 15 residues. Germline assignment: CDR1 SNHLY and CDR2 FYNNEI. The CDR3 DNA follows: TGTGCCAGCAGGGAAGGACTAGCGGGAGAAGAGACCCAGTACTTC. It yields the protein CASREGLAGEETQYF.

The genes are TRBV7-2 and TRBJ2-5; 10 bases map to TRBD2. The CDR3 is 16 amino acids. The trim removed 1 base at V and 5 bases at J, leaving 7 bases unmatched. The V gene's germline CDR1 is SGHTA and CDR2 FQGNSA. The chain's CDR3 is CASSLGASGSRETQYF. The CDR3 nucleotides are TGTGCCAGCAGCTTAGGAGCTAGCGGGAGTAGGGAGACCCAGTACTTC.

This chain joins TRBV7-6 and TRBJ1-2; 9 positions agree with TRBD1. The germline V gene encodes CDR1 SGHVS and CDR2 FNYEAQ. This CDR3 has 16 residues. Trimming took 4 bases from V and 3 from J; bases not matched to a gene: 9. Here the CDR3 DNA reads TGTGCCAGCAGCTCCGGCCACACAGGGGGCGACTATGGCTACACCTTC. Its protein product is CASSSGHTGGDYGYTF. Full variable domain (rest looked up from reference TRBV7-6 and TRBJ1-2): GAGVSQSPRYKVTKRGQDVALRCDPISGHVSLYWYRQALGQGPEFLTYFNYEAQQDKSGLPNDRFSAERPEGSISTLTIQRTEQRDSAMYRCASSSGHTGGDYGYTFGSGTRLTVV.

With regard to this clone: The same CDR3 arises from other DNA sequences in this sample as well. This chain links TRBV4-1 with TRBJ1-3, with 7 bases fitting TRBD1. CDR1 MGHRA and CDR2 YSYEKL come from the germline V gene. This CDR3 region has 15 residues. V lost 1 base and J lost 3; bases outside the gene matches: 3. Here the CDR3 DNA reads TGCGCCAGCAGCCAAGTTCAGGGGGGTGGAAACACCATATATTTT. Translating gives CASSQVQGGGNTIYF.

A note on this clone: Other DNA variants within this sample encode the same CDR3. The genes are TRBV4-1 and TRBJ1-4, with D tentatively TRBD1 (6 bases). The CDR3 extends over 15 amino acids. Trimming shortened V by 0 bases and J by 2 bases, and 7 bases separated the two germline ends. Germline CDR1 and CDR2: MGHRA and YSYEKL. For the CDR3, the DNA is TGCGCCAGCAGCCAAGATAGGGGGACTAATGAAAAACTGTTTTTT. Protein sequence: CASSQDRGTNEKLFF.

The CDR3 DNA reads TGTGCCAGTAGTAGGGACAGGGTCTACGAGCAGTACTTC. This gives the protein CASSRDRVYEQYF. The rearrangement joins TRBV19 to TRBJ2-7; 9 bases are a match to TRBD1. This CDR3 has 13 residues. V trimming: 4 bases; J trimming: 3 bases; junction bases outside the gene matches: 1. The germline V gene encodes CDR1 LNHDA and CDR2 SQIVND (reference sequence).

The rearrangement joins TRBV27 to TRBJ1-2, with D possibly TRBD1 on 5 matching bases. The germline V gene has CDR1 MNHEY and CDR2 SMNVEV (reference sequence). The length of the CDR3 is 13 residues. Deletions cut 0 bases from V and 8 bases from J, with 10 bases between. CDR3 protein: CASSLSGGQGYTF. In DNA form, the CDR3 reads TGTGCCAGCAGTTTATCCGGGGGTCAGGGCTACACCTTC.

The chain uses TRBV19 and TRBJ1-5; D gene unclear. The germline V and J ends were trimmed by 9 bases and 0 bases, with 9 bases remaining between them. This CDR3 is built from 13 residues. Germline CDR1 and CDR2: LNHDA and SQIVND (reference sequence). CDR3 loop: CASIADSNQPQHF. The CDR3 DNA follows: TGTGCCAGCATCGCGGATAGCAATCAGCCCCAGCATTTT.

The chain combines TRBV5-4 with TRBJ1-4, with TRBD1 matching 9 bases. The length of the CDR3 is 15 residues. The germline gives CDR1 SGHNT, CDR2 YYREEE (reference sequence). Trimming took 4 bases from V and 7 from J; bases not matched to a gene: 8. The CDR3 is CASSITGGAGEKLFF. CDR3 DNA: TGTGCCAGCAGCATCACAGGGGGCGCGGGTGAAAAACTGTTTTTT.

The chain's CDR3 is CASSLGLAGDGELFF. DNA of the CDR3: TGTGCCAGCAGCCTGGGACTAGCGGGAGACGGGGAGCTGTTTTTT. V usage is TRBV7-3 and J usage is TRBJ2-2; 14 bases align to TRBD2. The CDR3 is 15 residues long. Per the germline V gene, CDR1 is SGHTA and CDR2 is FQGTGA. The ends lost 5 bases at V and 7 bases at J; junction bases unmatched: 3. Looking up the rest from reference TRBV7-3 and TRBJ2-2 gives the full variable domain: GAGVSQTPSNKVTEKGKYVELRCDPISGHTALYWYRQSLGQGPEFLIYFQGTGAADDSGLPNDRFFAVRPEGSVSTLKIQRTERGDSAVYLCASSLGLAGDGELFFGEGSRLTVL.

V gene TRBV4-1 combines with J gene TRBJ2-5; D gene ambiguous. The CDR3 consists of 19 residues. Trimming cost V 1 base and J 2 bases, with 23 bases left between them. The V gene's germline CDR1 is MGHRA and CDR2 YSYEKL. This CDR3 reads CASSQAYSPVTRIQETQYF. CDR3 coding DNA: TGCGCCAGCAGCCAAGCTTATAGCCCGGTCACGAGGATACAAGAGACCCAGTACTTC.

The chain is built from TRBV4-1 and TRBJ1-1; D might be TRBD1 (5 bases). Germline V gives CDR1 MGHRA, CDR2 YSYEKL. The CDR3 sequence is 13 residues long. V gave up 4 bases and J gave up 3 bases, with 9 bases separating them. The CDR3 DNA is TGCGCCAGCAGCCCTAGGGGTGACACTGAAGCTTTCTTT. It codes for CASSPRGDTEAFF.

Only one count was recorded for this clone. V usage is TRBV27 and J usage is TRBJ2-7; 11 bases align to TRBD1. The germline V gene encodes CDR1 MNHEY and CDR2 SMNVEV (reference sequence). The CDR3 has 18 amino acids. The V gene end was trimmed by 8 bases and the J gene end by 3 bases; junction bases not matched to a gene: 18. CDR3 protein: CASSPAPDRGLISYEQYF. In DNA, the CDR3 is TGTGCCAGCTCACCGGCCCCGGACAGGGGGCTTATAAGCTACGAGCAGTACTTC.

J is TRBJ1-1 and V is TRBV7-9; D gene unclear. Germline lookup yields CDR1 SEHNR and CDR2 FQNEAQ (reference sequence). This CDR3 is built from 14 residues. The V end lost 6 bases, the J end lost 4 bases, and 15 bases lay between the germline ends. The CDR3 region has the DNA TGTGCCAGCAGAATCTATCGGGGTTCCACTGAAGCTTTCTTT. Protein: CASRIYRGSTEAFF. The whole variable domain, filled in from reference TRBV7-9 and TRBJ1-1, reads DTGVSQNPRHKITKRGQNVTFRCDPISEHNRLYWYRQTLGQGPEFLTYFQNEAQLEKSRLLSDRFSAERPKGSFSTLEIQRTEQGDSAMYLCASRIYRGSTEAFFGQGTRLTVV.

This chain links TRBV7-6 with TRBJ2-1; 9 bases are shared with TRBD2. Germline V CDR1 and CDR2: SGHVS, FNYEAQ. The CDR3 runs to 15 residues. Unmatched junction bases numbered 5, after V lost 2 bases and J lost 6 bases. CDR3 coding DNA: TGTGCCAGCAGCTTACTGGCGGGAGGGCCCAATGAGCAGTTCTTC. This sequence encodes CASSLLAGGPNEQFF.

This clone was counted only a few times. This chain links TRBV28 with TRBJ1-2; D unclear. The germline V and J ends were trimmed by 1 base and 4 bases, with 13 bases remaining between them. CDR1 and CDR2 from the germline V gene are MDHEN and SYDVKM. The CDR3 totals 15 residues. This chain's CDR3 is CASSLSLSKLYGYTF. In DNA, the CDR3 is TGTGCCAGCAGTTTATCCCTCTCAAAGCTCTATGGCTACACCTTC.

A single count supports this clone. The chain uses TRBV5-1 and TRBJ2-7; no clear D. V lost 2 bases and J 3 bases, leaving 12 bases between the germline ends. Germline CDR1 is SGHRS and CDR2 is YFSETQ. The CDR3 sequence is 14 residues long. The CDR3 DNA follows: TGCGCCAGCAGCTTTACAGCCGAAAACTACGAGCAGTACTTC. Protein product: CASSFTAENYEQYF.

Here the CDR3 DNA reads TGTGCCAGCAGTTTAACACCGGACACCTACAATGAGCAGTTCTTC. Translation: CASSLTPDTYNEQFF. The chain recombines TRBV6-5 with TRBJ2-1; D is perhaps TRBD1 (5 bases). The germline CDR1 and CDR2 sequences are MNHEY and SVGAGI. Trimming left V 4 bases short and J 2 bases short, with 12 bases between. The CDR3 has 15 amino acids.

V and J are TRBV2 and TRBJ2-1; tentatively, D is TRBD2 (5 bases). The V gene's germline CDR1 is SNHLY and CDR2 FYNNEI. Trimming shortened V by 1 base and J by 6 bases, and 7 bases separated the two germline ends. The CDR3 length is 13 residues. The CDR3 region has the DNA TGTGCCAGCAGTGAAGGTCGGGGCAATGAGCAGTTCTTC. It translates to CASSEGRGNEQFF.

The rearrangement uses TRBV9 and TRBJ2-2; TRBD2 is a possible D gene (6 bases). The CDR3 is made up of 18 amino acids. V lost 0 bases and J lost 1, with 16 bases in between. The germline CDR1 and CDR2 sequences are SGDLS and YYNGEE. CDR3: CASSVEVAAPWNTGELFF. CDR3 DNA sequence: TGTGCCAGCAGCGTAGAAGTAGCGGCCCCTTGGAACACCGGGGAGCTGTTTTTT. The full variable domain, rest sourced from reference TRBV9 and TRBJ2-2, is DSGVTQTPKHLITATGQRVTLRCSPRSGDLSVYWYQQSLDQGLQFLIQYYNGEERAKGNILERFSAQQFPDLHSELNLSSLELGDSALYFCASSVEVAAPWNTGELFFGEGSRLTVL.

The J gene is TRBJ1-1, the V gene TRBV19; D gene ambiguous. The germline V gene has CDR1 LNHDA and CDR2 SQIVND (reference sequence). The CDR3 is 13 amino acids. Trimming took 3 bases from V and 1 from J, leaving 6 bases between them. CDR3 sequence (DNA): TGTGCCAGTAGTATTCGGGGGAACACTGAAGCTTTCTTT. As protein: CASSIRGNTEAFF.